The entry below describes one T cell receptor beta chain. Antigen unknown. The junction had 8 bases not matched to a gene; V was cut back by 3 bases and J by 2 bases. CDR3 length equals 15 residues. Germline CDR1 is SQVTM and CDR2 is ANQGSEA. This record comes from a study of cytomegalovirus exposure and HLA in healthy donors. PCR was performed using 60 Vbeta and 13 Jbeta primers. The assay was immunoSEQ multiplex PCR, and TCRdb's table has in-frame clones only and misses some. The sample has 70,000 to 90,000 clones. General study points: Analysis performed later found roughly 17,000 TCR beta sequences associated with HLA alleles at 0.05 false discovery rate. The authors excluded some V segments, including TRBV6-2 and TRBV6-3, as indistinguishable. It was reportedly the case that the classifier diagnosed cytomegalovirus status with high specificity and sensitivity.

Sequences were obtained from PBMCs. The TCR originated in a young man in good health and CMV-seropositive. The chain joins TRBV29-1 to TRBJ1-2, with TRBD1 matching 8 bases. DNA for the CDR3: TGCAGCGTTGAGCCCAGGACAGGGACGAACTATGGCTACACCTTC. Amino acid sequence: CSVEPRTGTNYGYTF.